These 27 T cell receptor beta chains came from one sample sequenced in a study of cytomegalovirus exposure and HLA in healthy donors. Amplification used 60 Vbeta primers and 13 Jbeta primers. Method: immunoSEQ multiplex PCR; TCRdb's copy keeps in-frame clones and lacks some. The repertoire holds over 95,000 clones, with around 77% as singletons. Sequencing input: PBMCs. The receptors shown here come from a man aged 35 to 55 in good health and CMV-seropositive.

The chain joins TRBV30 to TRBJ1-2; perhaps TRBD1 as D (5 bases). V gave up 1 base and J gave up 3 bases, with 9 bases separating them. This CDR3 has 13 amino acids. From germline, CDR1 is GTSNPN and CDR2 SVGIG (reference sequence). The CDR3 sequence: CAWSDQGHYGYTF. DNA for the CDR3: TGTGCCTGGAGTGATCAGGGTCACTATGGCTACACCTTC.

Here the CDR3 reads CAWSREGRKGGYTF. The CDR3 coding sequence is TGTGCCTGGAGTAGAGAAGGGAGAAAGGGTGGCTACACCTTC. The chain employs TRBV30 and TRBJ1-2, with unresolved D. Trimming cost V 2 bases and J 7 bases, with 17 bases left between them. This CDR3 has 14 amino acids. CDR1 and CDR2 (germline): GTSNPN, SVGIG (reference sequence).

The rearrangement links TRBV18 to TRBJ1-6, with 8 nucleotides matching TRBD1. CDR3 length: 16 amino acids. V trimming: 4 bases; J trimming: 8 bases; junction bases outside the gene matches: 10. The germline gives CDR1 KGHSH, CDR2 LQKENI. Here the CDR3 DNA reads TGTGCCAGCTCACTACAAACAGGGGGTTTTGATTCACCCCTCCACTTT. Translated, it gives CASSLQTGGFDSPLHF. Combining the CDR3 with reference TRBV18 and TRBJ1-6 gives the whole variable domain NAGVMQNPRHLVRRRGQEARLRCSPMKGHSHVYWYRQLPEEGLKFMVYLQKENIIDESGMPKERFSAEFPKEGPSILRIQQVVRGDSAAYFCASSLQTGGFDSPLHFGNGTRLTVT.

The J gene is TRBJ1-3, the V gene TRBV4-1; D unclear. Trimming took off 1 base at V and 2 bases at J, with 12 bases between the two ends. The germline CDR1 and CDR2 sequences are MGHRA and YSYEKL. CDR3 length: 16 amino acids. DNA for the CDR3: TGCGCCAGCAGCCAAGTTACTCCGCTGGCTGGAAACACCATATATTTT. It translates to CASSQVTPLAGNTIYF.

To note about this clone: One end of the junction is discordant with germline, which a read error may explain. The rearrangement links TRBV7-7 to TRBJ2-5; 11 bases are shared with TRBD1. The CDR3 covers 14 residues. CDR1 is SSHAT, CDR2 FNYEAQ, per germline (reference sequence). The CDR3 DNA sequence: TGTGCTAGCAGCCGCGGGACAGGGGGGGAGACCCAGTACTTC. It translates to CASSRGTGGETQYF.

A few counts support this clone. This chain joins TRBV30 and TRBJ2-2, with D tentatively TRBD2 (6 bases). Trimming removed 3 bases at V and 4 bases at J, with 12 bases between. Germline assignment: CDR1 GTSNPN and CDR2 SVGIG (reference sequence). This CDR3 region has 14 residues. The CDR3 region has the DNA TGTGCCTGGAGGGACTACACTAGCACCGGGGAGCTGTTTTTT. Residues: CAWRDYTSTGELFF.

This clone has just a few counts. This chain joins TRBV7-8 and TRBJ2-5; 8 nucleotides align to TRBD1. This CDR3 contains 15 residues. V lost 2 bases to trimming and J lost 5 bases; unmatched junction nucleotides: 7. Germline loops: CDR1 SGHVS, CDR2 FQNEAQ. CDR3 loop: CASSLLQGADETQYF. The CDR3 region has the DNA TGTGCCAGCAGCTTATTGCAGGGGGCGGATGAGACCCAGTACTTC.

Here the CDR3 reads CASSEVLVQGVQPQHF. CDR3 DNA: TGTGCCAGCAGTGAGGTCTTAGTACAGGGGGTTCAGCCCCAGCATTTT. This chain joins TRBV2 and TRBJ1-5; 8 bases map to TRBD1. Trimming cost V 3 bases and J 6 bases; bases outside gene matches: 10. Germline V lookup: CDR1 SNHLY, CDR2 FYNNEI. The CDR3 totals 16 residues.

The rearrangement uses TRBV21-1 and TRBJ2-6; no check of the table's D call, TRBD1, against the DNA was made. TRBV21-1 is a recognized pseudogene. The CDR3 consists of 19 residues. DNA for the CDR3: TGTGCCAGCAGCAAAGGCCCTGAGAGTAGGGGGCCTGGGGCCAACGTCCTGACTTTC. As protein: CASSKGPESRGPGANVLTF.

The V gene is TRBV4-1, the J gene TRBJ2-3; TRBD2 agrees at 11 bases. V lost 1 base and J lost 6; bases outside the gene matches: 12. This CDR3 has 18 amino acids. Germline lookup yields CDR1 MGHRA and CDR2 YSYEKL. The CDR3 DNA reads TGCGCCAGCAGCCAAGTGTACGCCGGGACTAGCGGTGTGGATACGCAGTATTTT. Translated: CASSQVYAGTSGVDTQYF.

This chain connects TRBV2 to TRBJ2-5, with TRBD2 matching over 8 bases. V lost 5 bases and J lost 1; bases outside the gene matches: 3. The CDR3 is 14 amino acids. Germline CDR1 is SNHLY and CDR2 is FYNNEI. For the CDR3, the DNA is TGTGCCAGCAGTACAGCGGGGGCCCAAGAGACCCAGTACTTC. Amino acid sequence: CASSTAGAQETQYF.

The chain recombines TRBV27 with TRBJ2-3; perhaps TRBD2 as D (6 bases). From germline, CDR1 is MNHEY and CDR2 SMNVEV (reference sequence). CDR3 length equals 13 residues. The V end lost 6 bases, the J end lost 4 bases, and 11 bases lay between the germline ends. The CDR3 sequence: CASRRREADTQYF. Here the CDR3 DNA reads TGTGCCAGCAGAAGGAGGGAGGCAGATACGCAGTATTTT.

This CDR3 reads CASSLVLAGSSYEQYF. CDR3 DNA: TGTGCCAGCAGCTTGGTTTTAGCGGGGAGCTCCTACGAGCAGTACTTC. The chain has TRBV5-4 and TRBJ2-7; TRBD2 agrees at 8 bases. CDR1 SGHNT and CDR2 YYREEE come from the germline V gene (reference sequence). The ends lost 0 bases at V and 0 bases at J; junction bases unmatched: 5. There are 16 residues in the CDR3.

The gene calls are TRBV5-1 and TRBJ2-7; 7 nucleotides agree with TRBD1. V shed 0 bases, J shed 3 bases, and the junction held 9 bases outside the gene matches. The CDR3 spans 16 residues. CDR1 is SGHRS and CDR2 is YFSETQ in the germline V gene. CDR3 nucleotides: TGCGCCAGCAGCTTGGGTAGGGGGCCTGAGGACTACGAGCAGTACTTC. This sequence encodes CASSLGRGPEDYEQYF. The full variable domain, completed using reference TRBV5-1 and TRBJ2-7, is KAGVTQTPRYLIKTRGQQVTLSCSPISGHRSVSWYQQTPGQGLQFLFEYFSETQRNKGNFPGRFSGRQFSNSRSEMNVSTLELGDSALYLCASSLGRGPEDYEQYFGPGTRLTVT.

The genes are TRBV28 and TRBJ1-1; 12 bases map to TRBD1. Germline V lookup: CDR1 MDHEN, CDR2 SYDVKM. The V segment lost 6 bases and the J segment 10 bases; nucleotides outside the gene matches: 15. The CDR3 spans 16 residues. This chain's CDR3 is CASSTKPGQGAIGAFF. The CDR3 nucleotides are TGTGCCAGCAGCACGAAACCGGGACAGGGGGCAATTGGAGCTTTCTTT.

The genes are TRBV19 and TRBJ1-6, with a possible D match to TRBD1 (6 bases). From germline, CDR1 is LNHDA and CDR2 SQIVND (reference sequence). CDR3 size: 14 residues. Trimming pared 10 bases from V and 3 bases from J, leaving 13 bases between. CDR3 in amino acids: CATAQGFYNSPLHF. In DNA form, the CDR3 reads TGTGCCACCGCGCAGGGGTTCTATAATTCACCCCTCCACTTT.

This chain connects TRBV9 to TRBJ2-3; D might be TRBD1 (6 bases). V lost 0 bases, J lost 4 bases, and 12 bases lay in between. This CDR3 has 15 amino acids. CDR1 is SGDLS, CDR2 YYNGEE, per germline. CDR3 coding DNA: TGTGCCAGCAGCGTAGGCGGCAGGGGTGCAGATACGCAGTATTTT. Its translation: CASSVGGRGADTQYF. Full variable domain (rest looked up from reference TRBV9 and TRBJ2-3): DSGVTQTPKHLITATGQRVTLRCSPRSGDLSVYWYQQSLDQGLQFLIQYYNGEERAKGNILERFSAQQFPDLHSELNLSSLELGDSALYFCASSVGGRGADTQYFGPGTRLTVL.

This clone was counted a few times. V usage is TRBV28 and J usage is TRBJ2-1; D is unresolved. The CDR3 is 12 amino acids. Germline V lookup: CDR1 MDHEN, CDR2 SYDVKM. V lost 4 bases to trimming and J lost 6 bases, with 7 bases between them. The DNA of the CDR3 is TGTGCCAGCAGTTCTTCTAGCAATGAGCAGTTCTTC. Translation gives CASSSSSNEQFF.

The CDR3 DNA follows: TGTGCCAGCAGTTTTAGGAGAGAACTGTTTTTT. Translated, it gives CASSFRRELFF. This chain links TRBV28 with TRBJ1-4, with D hard to call. The CDR3 is 11 residues long. Between the trimmed V and J ends, which lost 3 bases and 12 bases, there was a span of 8 bases. Germline CDR1 is MDHEN and CDR2 is SYDVKM.

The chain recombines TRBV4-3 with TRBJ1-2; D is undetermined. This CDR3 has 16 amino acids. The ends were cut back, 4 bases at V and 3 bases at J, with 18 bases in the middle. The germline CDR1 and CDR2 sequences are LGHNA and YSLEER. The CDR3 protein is CASSPRVSPTDYGYTF. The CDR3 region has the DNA TGCGCCAGCAGCCCACGGGTATCGCCGACGGACTATGGCTACACCTTC.

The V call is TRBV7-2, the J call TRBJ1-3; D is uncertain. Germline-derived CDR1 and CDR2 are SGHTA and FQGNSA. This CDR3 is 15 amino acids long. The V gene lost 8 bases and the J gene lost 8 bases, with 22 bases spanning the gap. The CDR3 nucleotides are TGTGCCAGCGCCCTGTCGCCGTTCGCGCGAGACACCATATATTTT. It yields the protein CASALSPFARDTIYF.

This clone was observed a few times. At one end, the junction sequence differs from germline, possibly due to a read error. The CDR3 is CASSLAPGAGSPLHF. The CDR3 DNA reads TGTGCCAGCAGCCTAGCCCCAGGGGCCGGCTCACCCCTCCACTTT. The chain combines TRBV7-9 with TRBJ1-6; a possible D gene is TRBD1 (6 bases). The CDR3 totals 15 residues. Germline assignment: CDR1 SEHNR and CDR2 FQNEAQ (reference sequence).

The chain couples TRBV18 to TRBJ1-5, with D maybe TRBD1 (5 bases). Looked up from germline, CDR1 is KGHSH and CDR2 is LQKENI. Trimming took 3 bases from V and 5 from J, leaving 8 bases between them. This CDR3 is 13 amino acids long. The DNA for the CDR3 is TGTGCCAGCTCACCCGAACAGGATCAGCCCCAGCATTTT. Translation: CASSPEQDQPQHF.

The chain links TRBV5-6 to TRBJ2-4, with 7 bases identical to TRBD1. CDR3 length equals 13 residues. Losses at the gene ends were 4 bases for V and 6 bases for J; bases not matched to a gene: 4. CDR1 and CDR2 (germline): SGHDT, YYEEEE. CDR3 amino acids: CASSVSGGNIQYF. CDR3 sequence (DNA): TGTGCCAGCAGCGTATCAGGGGGAAACATTCAGTACTTC.

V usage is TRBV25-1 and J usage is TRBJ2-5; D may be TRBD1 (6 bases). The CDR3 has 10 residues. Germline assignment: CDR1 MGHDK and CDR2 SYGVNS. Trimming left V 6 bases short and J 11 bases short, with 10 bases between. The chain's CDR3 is CASSGTQQYF. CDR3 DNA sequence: TGTGCCAGCAGCGGGACACAACAGTACTTC.

CDR3 region: CASSLITLAYEQYF. The CDR3 DNA reads TGTGCCAGCAGCTTGATCACGTTAGCCTACGAGCAGTACTTC. This sequence joins TRBV5-6 and TRBJ2-7, with unresolved D. The CDR3 is 14 amino acids. From germline, CDR1 is SGHDT and CDR2 YYEEEE. With 1 base removed from V and 2 bases from J, the gap between germline ends came to 10 bases.

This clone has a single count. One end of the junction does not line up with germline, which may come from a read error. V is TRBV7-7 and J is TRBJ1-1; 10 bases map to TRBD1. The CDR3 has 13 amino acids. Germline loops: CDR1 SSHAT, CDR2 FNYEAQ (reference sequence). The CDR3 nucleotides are TGTGCTAGCAGCCCCCTGGGACAGGGGAATGCTTTCTTT. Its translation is CASSPLGQGNAFF.